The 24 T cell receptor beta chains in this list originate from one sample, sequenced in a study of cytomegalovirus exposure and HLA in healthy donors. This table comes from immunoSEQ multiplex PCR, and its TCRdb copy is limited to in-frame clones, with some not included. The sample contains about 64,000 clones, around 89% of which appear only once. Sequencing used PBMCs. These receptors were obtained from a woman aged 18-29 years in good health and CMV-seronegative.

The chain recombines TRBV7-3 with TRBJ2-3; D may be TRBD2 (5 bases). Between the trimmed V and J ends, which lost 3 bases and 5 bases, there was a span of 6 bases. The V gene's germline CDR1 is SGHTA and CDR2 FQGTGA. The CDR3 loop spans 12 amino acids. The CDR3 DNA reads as TGTGCCAGCAGCTTGAGCGGAGATACGCAGTATTTT. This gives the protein CASSLSGDTQYF.

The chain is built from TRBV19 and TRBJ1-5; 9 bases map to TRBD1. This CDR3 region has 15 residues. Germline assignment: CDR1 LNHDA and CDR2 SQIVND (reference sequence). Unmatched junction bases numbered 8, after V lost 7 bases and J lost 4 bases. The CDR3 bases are TGTGCCAGTAACCTCCGGGACAGGGCTAATCAGCCCCAGCATTTT. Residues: CASNLRDRANQPQHF.

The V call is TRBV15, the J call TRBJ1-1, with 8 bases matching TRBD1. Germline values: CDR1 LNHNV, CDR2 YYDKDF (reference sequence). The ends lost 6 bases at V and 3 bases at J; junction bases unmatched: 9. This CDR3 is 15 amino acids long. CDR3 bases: TGTGCCACCAGGCAGCACCAGGGGGCACACACTGAAGCTTTCTTT. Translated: CATRQHQGAHTEAFF.

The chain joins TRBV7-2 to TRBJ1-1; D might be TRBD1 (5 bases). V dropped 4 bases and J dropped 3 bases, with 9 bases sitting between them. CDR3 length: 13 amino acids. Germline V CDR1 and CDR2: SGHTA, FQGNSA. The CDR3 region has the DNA TGTGCCAGCAGCTCTCAGGGTCACACTGAAGCTTTCTTT. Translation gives CASSSQGHTEAFF.

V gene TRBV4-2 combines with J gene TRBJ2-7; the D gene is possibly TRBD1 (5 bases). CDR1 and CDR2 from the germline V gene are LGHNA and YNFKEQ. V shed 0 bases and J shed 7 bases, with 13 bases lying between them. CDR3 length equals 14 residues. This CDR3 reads CASSQEGSREEQYF. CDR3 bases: TGTGCCAGCAGCCAAGAGGGGTCCAGGGAAGAGCAGTACTTC.

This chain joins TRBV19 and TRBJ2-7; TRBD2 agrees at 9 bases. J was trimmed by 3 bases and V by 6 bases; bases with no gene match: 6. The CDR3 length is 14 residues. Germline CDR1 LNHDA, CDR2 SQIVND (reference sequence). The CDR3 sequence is CASSSTSGNYEQYF. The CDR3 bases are TGTGCCAGTAGCTCGACTAGCGGAAACTACGAGCAGTACTTC. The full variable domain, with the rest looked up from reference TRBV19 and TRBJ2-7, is DGGITQSPKYLFRKEGQNVTLSCEQNLNHDAMYWYRQDPGQGLRLIYYSQIVNDFQKGDIAEGYSVSREKKESFPLTVTSAQKNPTAFYLCASSSTSGNYEQYFGPGTRLTVT.

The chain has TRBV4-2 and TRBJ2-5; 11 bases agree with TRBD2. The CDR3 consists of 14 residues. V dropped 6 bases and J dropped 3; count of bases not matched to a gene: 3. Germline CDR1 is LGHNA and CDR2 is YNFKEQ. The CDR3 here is CASSMGLAEETQYF. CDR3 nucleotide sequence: TGTGCCAGCAGTATGGGACTAGCGGAAGAGACCCAGTACTTC.

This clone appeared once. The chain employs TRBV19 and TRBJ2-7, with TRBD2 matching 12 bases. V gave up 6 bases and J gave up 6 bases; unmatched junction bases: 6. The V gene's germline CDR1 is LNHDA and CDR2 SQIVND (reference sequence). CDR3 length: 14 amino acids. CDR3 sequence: CASSRLAGAGEQYF. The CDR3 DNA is TGTGCCAGTAGCCGACTAGCGGGGGCGGGCGAGCAGTACTTC.

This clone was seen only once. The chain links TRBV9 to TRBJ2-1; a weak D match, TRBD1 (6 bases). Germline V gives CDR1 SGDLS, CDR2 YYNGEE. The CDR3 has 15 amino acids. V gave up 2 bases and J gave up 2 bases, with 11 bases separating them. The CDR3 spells CASSVDGTTYNEQFF. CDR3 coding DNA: TGTGCCAGCAGCGTTGACGGGACAACCTACAATGAGCAGTTCTTC.

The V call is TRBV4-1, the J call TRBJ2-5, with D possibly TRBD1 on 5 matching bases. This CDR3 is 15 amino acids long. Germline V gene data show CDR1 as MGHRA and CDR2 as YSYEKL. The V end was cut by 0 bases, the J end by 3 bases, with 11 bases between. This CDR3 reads CASSQDPGREETQYF. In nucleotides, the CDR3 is TGCGCCAGCAGCCAAGATCCTGGCAGGGAAGAGACCCAGTACTTC.

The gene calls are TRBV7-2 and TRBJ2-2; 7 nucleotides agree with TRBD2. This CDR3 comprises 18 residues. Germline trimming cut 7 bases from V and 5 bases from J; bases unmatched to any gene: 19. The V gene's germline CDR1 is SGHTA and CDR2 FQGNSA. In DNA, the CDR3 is TGTGCCAGCACCGAATACACGGCGGGAGTCTTTCGTACCGGGGAGCTGTTTTTT. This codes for CASTEYTAGVFRTGELFF.

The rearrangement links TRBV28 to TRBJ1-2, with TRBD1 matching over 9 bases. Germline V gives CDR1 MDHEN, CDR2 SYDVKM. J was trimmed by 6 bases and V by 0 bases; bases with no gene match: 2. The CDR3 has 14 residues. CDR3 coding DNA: TGTGCCAGCAGTTTATGGAGACAGGGGGATGGCTACACCTTC. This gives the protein CASSLWRQGDGYTF.

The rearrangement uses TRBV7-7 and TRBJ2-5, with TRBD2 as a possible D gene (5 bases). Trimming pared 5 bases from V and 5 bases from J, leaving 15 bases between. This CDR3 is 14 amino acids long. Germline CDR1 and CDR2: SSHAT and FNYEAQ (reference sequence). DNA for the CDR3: TGTGCCAGCAGCCCAGTTTCAGGCGGGGAGACCCAGTACTTC. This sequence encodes CASSPVSGGETQYF.

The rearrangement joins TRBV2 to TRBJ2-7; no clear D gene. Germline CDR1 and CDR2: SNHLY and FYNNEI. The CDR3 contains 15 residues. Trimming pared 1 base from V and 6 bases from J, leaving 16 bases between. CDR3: CASSEEMPIESEQYF. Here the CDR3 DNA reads TGTGCCAGCAGTGAAGAAATGCCCATTGAGTCCGAGCAGTACTTC. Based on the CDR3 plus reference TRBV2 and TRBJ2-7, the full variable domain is EPEVTQTPSHQVTQMGQEVILRCVPISNHLYFYWYRQILGQKVEFLVSFYNNEISEKSEIFDDQFSVERPDGSNFTLKIRSTKLEDSAMYFCASSEEMPIESEQYFGPGTRLTVT.

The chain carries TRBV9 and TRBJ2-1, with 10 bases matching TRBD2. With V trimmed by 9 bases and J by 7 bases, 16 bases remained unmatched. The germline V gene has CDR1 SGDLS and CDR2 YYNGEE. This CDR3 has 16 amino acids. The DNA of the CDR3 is TGTGCCATGCACAGTAAGCGGGAGGGTTCTAGAAATGAGCAGTTCTTC. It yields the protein CAMHSKREGSRNEQFF. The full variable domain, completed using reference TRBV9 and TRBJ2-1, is DSGVTQTPKHLITATGQRVTLRCSPRSGDLSVYWYQQSLDQGLQFLIQYYNGEERAKGNILERFSAQQFPDLHSELNLSSLELGDSALYFCAMHSKREGSRNEQFFGPGTRLTVL.

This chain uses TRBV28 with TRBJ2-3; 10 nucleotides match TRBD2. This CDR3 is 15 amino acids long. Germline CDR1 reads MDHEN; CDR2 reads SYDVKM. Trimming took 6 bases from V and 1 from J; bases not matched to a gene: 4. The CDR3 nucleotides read TGTGCCAGCAGAGGGACTAGCGTCGGCACAGATACGCAGTATTTT. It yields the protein CASRGTSVGTDTQYF.

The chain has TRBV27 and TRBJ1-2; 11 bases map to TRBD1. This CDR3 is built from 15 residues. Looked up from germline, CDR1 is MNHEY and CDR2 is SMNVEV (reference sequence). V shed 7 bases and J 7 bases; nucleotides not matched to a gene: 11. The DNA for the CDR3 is TGTGCCAGCACTCTGTTTGCGGGACAGGGGGGTGGCTACACCTTC. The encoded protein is CASTLFAGQGGGYTF.

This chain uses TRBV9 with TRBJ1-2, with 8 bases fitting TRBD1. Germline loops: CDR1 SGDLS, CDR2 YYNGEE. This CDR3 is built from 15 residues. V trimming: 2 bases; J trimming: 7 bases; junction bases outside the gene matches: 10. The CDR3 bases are TGTGCCAGCAGCGTCCCCGGACAGGGAACTTTTGGCTACACCTTC. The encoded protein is CASSVPGQGTFGYTF.

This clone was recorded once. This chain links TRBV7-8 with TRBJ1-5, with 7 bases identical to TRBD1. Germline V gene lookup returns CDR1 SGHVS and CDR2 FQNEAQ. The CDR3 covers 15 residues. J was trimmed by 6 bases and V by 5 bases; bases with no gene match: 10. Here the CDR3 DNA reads TGTGCCAGCAGCAGAGATAGGCAGGGGGTTCAGCCCCAGCATTTT. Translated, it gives CASSRDRQGVQPQHF.

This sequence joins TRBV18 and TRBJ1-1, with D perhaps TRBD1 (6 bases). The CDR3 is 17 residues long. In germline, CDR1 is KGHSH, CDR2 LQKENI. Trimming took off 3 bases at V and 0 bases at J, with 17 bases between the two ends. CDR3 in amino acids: CASSPIPLQGMNTEAFF. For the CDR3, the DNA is TGTGCCAGCTCACCTATCCCCTTGCAGGGGATGAACACTGAAGCTTTCTTT.

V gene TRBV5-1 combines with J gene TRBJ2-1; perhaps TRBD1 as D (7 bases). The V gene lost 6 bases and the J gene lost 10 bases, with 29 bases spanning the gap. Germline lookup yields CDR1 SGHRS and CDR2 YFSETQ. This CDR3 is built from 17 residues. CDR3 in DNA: TGCGCCAGCACCGTCAGGCAGGGGGGAGGCCCCCATAGAGAGCAGTTCTTC. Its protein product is CASTVRQGGGPHREQFF.

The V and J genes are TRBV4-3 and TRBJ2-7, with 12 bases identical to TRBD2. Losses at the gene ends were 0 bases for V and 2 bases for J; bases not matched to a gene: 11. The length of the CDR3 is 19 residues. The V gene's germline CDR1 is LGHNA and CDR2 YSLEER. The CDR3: CASSQESRGASGGAYEQYF. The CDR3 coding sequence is TGCGCCAGCAGCCAAGAGTCCCGGGGGGCTAGCGGGGGGGCCTACGAGCAGTACTTC.

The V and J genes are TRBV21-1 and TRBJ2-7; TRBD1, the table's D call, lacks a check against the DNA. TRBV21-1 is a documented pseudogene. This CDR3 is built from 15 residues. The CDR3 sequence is CASSKAQGQSYEQYF. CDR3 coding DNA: TGTGCCAGCAGCAAAGCGCAGGGACAGAGCTACGAGCAGTACTTC.

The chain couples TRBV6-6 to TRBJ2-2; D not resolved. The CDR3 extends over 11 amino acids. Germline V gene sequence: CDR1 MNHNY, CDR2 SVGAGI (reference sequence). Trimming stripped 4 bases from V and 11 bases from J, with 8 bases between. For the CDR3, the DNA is TGTGCCAGCAGTTTAAATATAGAGCTGTTTTTT. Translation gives CASSLNIELFF.